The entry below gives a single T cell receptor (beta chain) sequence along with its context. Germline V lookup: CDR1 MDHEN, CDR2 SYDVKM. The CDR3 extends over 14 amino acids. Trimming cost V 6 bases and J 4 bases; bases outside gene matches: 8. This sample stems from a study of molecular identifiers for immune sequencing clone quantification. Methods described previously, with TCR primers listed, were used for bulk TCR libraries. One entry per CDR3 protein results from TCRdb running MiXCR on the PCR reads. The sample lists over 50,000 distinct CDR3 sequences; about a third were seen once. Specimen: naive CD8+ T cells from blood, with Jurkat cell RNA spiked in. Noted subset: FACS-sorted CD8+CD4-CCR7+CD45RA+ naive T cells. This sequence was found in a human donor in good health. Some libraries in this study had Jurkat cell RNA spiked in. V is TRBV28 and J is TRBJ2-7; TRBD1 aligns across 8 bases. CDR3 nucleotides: TGTGCCAGCAGCAACACAGGGGGTTGGTACGAGCAGTACTTC. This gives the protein CASSNTGGWYEQYF.